What follows are 27 T cell receptor beta chains derived from one specimen sequenced in a study of CD8 T cells in Susac syndrome. With random hexamers, roughly 0.45 to 1 ug RNA was reverse transcribed. One entry per CDR3 protein, called by TCRdb with MiXCR from the immunoSEQ multiplex PCR reads. The repertoire holds about 250,000 distinct CDR3 sequences, with around 95% as singletons. Sequencing input: CD4+ T cells from PBMCs. Every receptor here comes from a human donor with multiple sclerosis.

The chain carries TRBV3-1 and TRBJ2-4; D is uncertain. The CDR3 spans 13 residues. The germline V and J ends were trimmed by 0 bases and 1 base, with 1 base remaining between them. Germline CDR1 LGHDT, CDR2 YNNKEL (reference sequence). CDR3 protein: CASSQEAKNIQYF. CDR3 DNA: TGTGCCAGCAGCCAAGAGGCCAAAAACATTCAGTACTTC.

This sequence joins TRBV7-8 and TRBJ2-3; 8 positions agree with TRBD1. The CDR3 contains 14 residues. Looked up from germline, CDR1 is SGHVS and CDR2 is FQNEAQ. V lost 4 bases, J lost 3 bases, and 3 bases stayed unmatched. The CDR3 DNA reads as TGTGCCAGCAGCTCCCAGGGGGCAACAGATACGCAGTATTTT. This gives the protein CASSSQGATDTQYF. The full variable domain, in which reference TRBV7-8 and TRBJ2-3 provide the parts outside the CDR3, is GAGVSQSPRYKVAKRGQDVALRCDPISGHVSLFWYQQALGQGPEFLTYFQNEAQLDKSGLPSDRFFAERPEGSVSTLKIQRTQQEDSAVYLCASSSQGATDTQYFGPGTRLTVL.

The genes are TRBV24-1 and TRBJ2-3; 7 positions agree with TRBD2. Germline loops: CDR1 KGHDR, CDR2 SFDVKD. The CDR3 runs to 16 residues. V dropped 2 bases and J dropped 1; count of bases not matched to a gene: 5. This chain's CDR3 is CATSDSNSGGTDTQYF. In DNA form, the CDR3 reads TGTGCCACCAGTGATTCTAACAGCGGGGGCACAGATACGCAGTATTTT.

This clonotype came up once. The chain is built from TRBV5-6 and TRBJ2-3; 9 bases map to TRBD1. Germline CDR1 SGHDT, CDR2 YYEEEE. This CDR3 has 15 amino acids. Trimming cost V 4 bases and J 4 bases; bases outside gene matches: 7. CDR3 nucleotides: TGTGCCAGCAGCGGGACAGGGAGAGGCCCAGATACGCAGTATTTT. Protein: CASSGTGRGPDTQYF.

CDR3 region: CAISPGLETQYF. The CDR3 DNA reads TGTGCCATCAGCCCAGGGTTAGAGACCCAGTACTTC. The rearrangement links TRBV10-3 to TRBJ2-5, with TRBD1 as a possible D gene (5 bases). This CDR3 comprises 12 residues. The germline CDR1 and CDR2 sequences are ENHRY and SYGVKD. Trimming took off 6 bases at V and 4 bases at J, with 9 bases between the two ends.

A single count supports this clonotype. The rearrangement uses TRBV6-5 and TRBJ2-1; weak D call: TRBD1 (5 bases). The CDR3 has 16 residues. Germline V gene lookup returns CDR1 MNHEY and CDR2 SVGAGI. V lost 0 bases to trimming and J lost 9 bases, with 18 bases between them. The CDR3 DNA is TGTGCCAGCAGTTACTCGGTAGGGCAGGGATTGGGTGAGCAGTTCTTC. It codes for CASSYSVGQGLGEQFF.

This sequence joins TRBV4-1 and TRBJ2-4, with D possibly matching TRBD2 (6 bases). V lost 4 bases and J lost 4, with 20 bases in between. Germline CDR1 is MGHRA and CDR2 is YSYEKL. This CDR3 spans 17 amino acids. The CDR3 loop reads CASSPLGSGREKNIQYF. The CDR3 DNA is TGCGCCAGCAGCCCCTTAGGGTCGGGACGGGAGAAAAACATTCAGTACTTC.

V usage is TRBV3-1 and J usage is TRBJ2-7; TRBD2 matches 7 bases. J gave up 0 bases and V 0 bases, and 2 bases lay outside the gene matches. The germline V gene encodes CDR1 LGHDT and CDR2 YNNKEL (reference sequence). The CDR3 totals 15 residues. CDR3 DNA: TGTGCCAGCAGCCAAGATATAGCGGGCTCCTACGAGCAGTACTTC. This codes for CASSQDIAGSYEQYF.

This clonotype was observed a single time. The chain couples TRBV29-1 to TRBJ2-6; 10 bases align to TRBD1. CDR1 is SQVTM and CDR2 is ANQGSEA in the germline V gene. V lost 6 bases and J lost 2; bases outside the gene matches: 7. This CDR3 has 16 amino acids. In nucleotides, the CDR3 is TGCAGCGTCGACCCTGGGACAGGGGCTGGGGCCAACGTCCTGACTTTC. Residues: CSVDPGTGAGANVLTF.

As DNA, the CDR3 is TGTGCCACCGGACAGGGGTTGAACACTGAAGCTTTCTTT. Residues: CATGQGLNTEAFF. V gene TRBV7-9 combines with J gene TRBJ1-1, with TRBD1 matching 9 bases. CDR1 and CDR2 from the germline V gene are SEHNR and FQNEAQ (reference sequence). CDR3 size: 13 residues. The J segment lost 0 bases and the V segment lost 10 bases, leaving 3 bases of the junction unmatched.

CDR3 nucleotides: TGCGCCAGCAGCTTGGATCTAGGTGGACAGATAAACTATGGCTACACCTTC. Translation gives CASSLDLGGQINYGYTF. The chain links TRBV5-1 to TRBJ1-2; tentatively, D is TRBD1 (6 bases). The CDR3 runs 17 residues. Trimming took 0 bases from V and 2 from J, leaving 17 bases between them. The germline gives CDR1 SGHRS, CDR2 YFSETQ.

The chain employs TRBV23-1 and TRBJ2-7; D remains unclear. TRBV23-1 is an ORF, with its function uncertain. The CDR3 length is 16 residues. Trimming took off 0 bases at V and 0 bases at J, with 12 bases between the two ends. CDR3 sequence reads: CASSQSVGSLSYEQYV. The CDR3 DNA is TGCGCCAGCAGTCAATCAGTAGGGTCCCTCTCCTACGAGCAGTACGTC.

The V and J genes are TRBV3-1 and TRBJ2-5, with D unresolved. The CDR3 is 13 residues long. The V end was cut by 4 bases, the J end by 4 bases, with 10 bases between. Germline CDR1 is LGHDT and CDR2 is YNNKEL (reference sequence). DNA for the CDR3: TGTGCCAGCAGCCTTCGATCACGAGAGACCCAGTACTTC. Translation gives CASSLRSRETQYF.

J is TRBJ2-2 and V is TRBV29-1, with no clear D. V lost 4 bases and J 6 bases, leaving 15 bases between the germline ends. Germline V lookup: CDR1 SQVTM, CDR2 ANQGSEA. This CDR3 is 14 amino acids long. For the CDR3, the DNA is TGCAGCGTTGGAGTGGGAACTGGGGCCGGGGAGCTGTTTTTT. Its protein is CSVGVGTGAGELFF.

The rearrangement uses TRBV12-3 or TRBV12-4 and TRBJ1-1; D is perhaps TRBD1 (5 bases). V shed 3 bases and J shed 6 bases, with 8 bases lying between them. The CDR3 covers 12 residues. The CDR3 nucleotides read TGTGCCAGCAGTTTGGGGGTCCCTGAAGCTTTCTTT. This codes for CASSLGVPEAFF.

This clonotype was seen a single time. The V gene is TRBV7-8, the J gene TRBJ2-5; 10 bases agree with TRBD1. CDR1 and CDR2 from the germline V gene are SGHVS and FQNEAQ. The CDR3 is 15 amino acids. V dropped 5 bases and J dropped 5; count of bases not matched to a gene: 8. For the CDR3, the DNA is TGTGCCAGCAGCGTGACAGGGGGCTTGTCGGAGACCCAGTACTTC. This encodes CASSVTGGLSETQYF.

This sequence joins TRBV5-1 and TRBJ2-6; 11 bases align to TRBD1. The CDR3 is 18 amino acids. The trim removed 1 base at V and 2 bases at J, leaving 5 bases unmatched. Germline V gene lookup returns CDR1 SGHRS and CDR2 YFSETQ. CDR3 in DNA: TGCGCCAGCAGCTTGAGGACAGGGGGCTGGACTGGGGCCAACGTCCTGACTTTC. Amino acid sequence: CASSLRTGGWTGANVLTF.

The CDR3, as DNA: TGCGCCAGCAGCCCGGGACTAGCGGGGGGGCGAGGTGAGCAGTTCTTC. This sequence encodes CASSPGLAGGRGEQFF. The chain employs TRBV4-1 and TRBJ2-1; the match to TRBD2 covers 16 bases. CDR1 is MGHRA and CDR2 is YSYEKL in the germline V gene. The CDR3 is 16 amino acids. V shed 4 bases and J 9 bases; nucleotides not matched to a gene: 6.

This chain joins TRBV20-1 and TRBJ2-7, with a possible D match to TRBD2 (6 bases). Germline values: CDR1 DFQATT, CDR2 SNEGSKA (reference sequence). The ends were cut back, 5 bases at V and 6 bases at J, with 20 bases in the middle. The CDR3 is 14 residues long. CDR3 residues: CSALRDTPGGEQYF. The CDR3 nucleotides read TGCAGTGCTCTCAGGGATACTCCCGGGGGCGAGCAGTACTTC.

The chain recombines TRBV27 with TRBJ1-2; D unclear. V gave up 4 bases and J gave up 8 bases, with 11 bases separating them. Germline CDR1 is MNHEY and CDR2 is SMNVEV (reference sequence). The CDR3 contains 12 residues. In DNA, the CDR3 is TGTGCCAGCAGTTCAGTGGGAGGAGGCTACACCTTC. As protein: CASSSVGGGYTF.

The CDR3 sequence is CASSLWNTYEQYF. CDR3 bases: TGTGCCAGCAGCTTATGGAACACCTACGAGCAGTACTTC. The J gene is TRBJ2-7, the V gene TRBV11-1; D not certain. CDR1 is SGHAT and CDR2 is FQDESV in the germline V gene (reference sequence). Trimming took off 2 bases at V and 2 bases at J, with 7 bases between the two ends. The CDR3 consists of 13 residues.

The V gene is TRBV11-2, the J gene TRBJ1-2; D is possibly TRBD1 (5 bases). Germline loops: CDR1 SGHAT, CDR2 FQNNGV. The ends were cut back, 6 bases at V and 3 bases at J, with 8 bases in the middle. CDR3 size: 12 residues. DNA of the CDR3: TGTGCCAGCAGTGAGGGGTACTATGGCTACACCTTC. This translates into CASSEGYYGYTF. The entire variable domain, with the rest obtained from reference TRBV11-2 and TRBJ1-2, is as follows: EAGVAQSPRYKIIEKRQSVAFWCNPISGHATLYWYQQILGQGPKLLIQFQNNGVVDDSQLPKDRFSAERLKGVDSTLKIQPAKLEDSAVYLCASSEGYYGYTFGSGTRLTVV.

The chain has TRBV15 and TRBJ1-1; no reliable D call. The V end lost 0 bases, the J end lost 2 bases, and 10 bases lay between the germline ends. Germline V gene data show CDR1 as LNHNV and CDR2 as YYDKDF (reference sequence). This CDR3 region has 15 residues. CDR3: CATSREVGKNTEAFF. The CDR3, as DNA: TGTGCCACCAGCAGAGAAGTGGGTAAAAACACTGAAGCTTTCTTT.

CDR3 DNA: TGTGCCACCAGTTCCTTCCCAGGACCTCAGCCCCAGCATTTT. This gives the protein CATSSFPGPQPQHF. This chain joins TRBV24-1 and TRBJ1-5, with D unresolved. CDR3 length: 14 amino acids. Looked up from germline, CDR1 is KGHDR and CDR2 is SFDVKD. Trimming cost V 6 bases and J 6 bases, with 14 bases left between them.

This chain links TRBV5-1 with TRBJ2-7; D perhaps matches TRBD1 (6 bases). The CDR3 is 17 residues long. The germline V gene encodes CDR1 SGHRS and CDR2 YFSETQ. The V end was cut by 2 bases, the J end by 6 bases, with 24 bases between. CDR3 region: CASSLPHGSPKGGEQYV. CDR3 nucleotide sequence: TGCGCCAGCAGCTTACCCCATGGCAGCCCCAAAGGGGGCGAGCAGTACGTC.

The chain uses TRBV20-1 and TRBJ2-1, with 9 positions matching TRBD2. The trim removed 6 bases at V and 7 bases at J, leaving 16 bases unmatched. This CDR3 comprises 16 residues. CDR1 and CDR2 (germline): DFQATT, SNEGSKA (reference sequence). Here the CDR3 reads CSAWTIGLASSNEQFF. For the CDR3, the DNA is TGCAGTGCATGGACCATCGGACTAGCGAGCAGTAATGAGCAGTTCTTC.

The chain combines TRBV5-6 with TRBJ2-7; D is unclear. V lost 3 bases, J lost 4 bases, and 8 bases lay in between. The CDR3 is 12 amino acids. Germline V gene sequence: CDR1 SGHDT, CDR2 YYEEEE. The CDR3 nucleotides are TGTGCCAGCAGCTCCCTTATGTACGAGCAGTACTTC. It yields the protein CASSSLMYEQYF. Drawing the rest from reference TRBV5-6 and TRBJ2-7, the complete variable domain is DAGVTQSPTHLIKTRGQQVTLRCSPKSGHDTVSWYQQALGQGPQFIFQYYEEEERQRGNFPDRFSGHQFPNYSSELNVNALLLGDSALYLCASSSLMYEQYFGPGTRLTVT.